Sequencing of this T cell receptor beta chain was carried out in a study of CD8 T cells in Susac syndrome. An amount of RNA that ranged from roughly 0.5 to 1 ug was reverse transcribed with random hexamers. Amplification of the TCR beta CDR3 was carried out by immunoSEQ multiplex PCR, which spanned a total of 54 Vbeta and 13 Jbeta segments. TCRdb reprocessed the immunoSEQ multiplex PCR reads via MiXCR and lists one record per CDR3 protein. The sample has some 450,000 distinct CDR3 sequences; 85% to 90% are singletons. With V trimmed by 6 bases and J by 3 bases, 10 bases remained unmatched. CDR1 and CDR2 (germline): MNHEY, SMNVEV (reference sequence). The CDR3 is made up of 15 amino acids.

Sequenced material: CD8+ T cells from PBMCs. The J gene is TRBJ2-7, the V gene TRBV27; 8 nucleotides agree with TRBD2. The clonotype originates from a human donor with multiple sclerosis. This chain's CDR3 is CASSFASGRHYEQYF. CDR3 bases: TGTGCCAGCAGCTTTGCTAGCGGGCGTCACTACGAGCAGTACTTC.